This T cell receptor (beta chain) was profiled in a study of cytomegalovirus exposure and HLA in healthy donors. Researchers ran the PCR with 60 Vbeta and 13 Jbeta primers. Clones were sequenced by immunoSEQ multiplex PCR, and TCRdb holds only the in-frame ones, with some missing. The sample yields some 150,000 clones, approximately 79% seen once. Source material: PBMCs. The source of this sequence is a woman in her forties in good health and CMV-seropositive.

The CDR3 protein is CASSLAPSSTDTQYF. The CDR3 coding sequence is TGTGCCAGCAGCTTAGCGCCTTCTAGCACAGATACGCAGTATTTT. This sequence joins TRBV5-4 and TRBJ2-3; the D is unclear. Trimming shortened V by 2 bases and J by 0 bases, and 10 bases separated the two germline ends. The CDR3 loop spans 15 amino acids. The V gene's germline CDR1 is SGHNT and CDR2 YYREEE (reference sequence). The whole variable domain, filled in from reference TRBV5-4 and TRBJ2-3, reads ETGVTQSPTHLIKTRGQQVTLRCSSQSGHNTVSWYQQALGQGPQFIFQYYREEENGRGNFPPRFSGLQFPNYSSELNVNALELDDSALYLCASSLAPSSTDTQYFGPGTRLTVL.